Below, 27 T cell receptor beta chains from the same sample are listed, as sequenced in a study of blood T cell repertoires in COVID-19. Here immunoSEQ multiplex PCR was the method, and the copy in TCRdb shows in-frame clones only, minus some. The sample comprises 55,000 to 75,000 clones, approximately 83% of which are singletons, and under 30% rests with the top ten. Sample: peripheral blood. These receptors were taken from a man aged 70 or older with acute or convalescent COVID-19.

This clone was detected ten times or more. J is TRBJ1-2 and V is TRBV6-4; 8 nucleotides agree with TRBD1. V was clipped by 3 bases and J by 9 bases; unmatched bases: 6. The germline V gene encodes CDR1 MRHNA and CDR2 SNTAGT. The CDR3 loop spans 13 amino acids. The CDR3 protein is CASSDSGGFSYTF. The CDR3, as DNA: TGTGCCAGCAGTGATTCAGGGGGCTTTAGCTACACCTTC.

The chain is built from TRBV7-3 and TRBJ1-1; 8 bases align to TRBD1. The CDR3 spans 15 residues. The V and J ends lost 5 bases and 2 bases, in that order; junction bases with no gene match: 7. Germline V gene lookup returns CDR1 SGHTA and CDR2 FQGTGA. CDR3 nucleotide sequence: TGTGCCAGCAGCGTGACAGGGGCACGAAACACTGAAGCTTTCTTT. Translated, it gives CASSVTGARNTEAFF.

The V and J genes are TRBV2 and TRBJ2-7; D remains ambiguous. Germline values: CDR1 SNHLY, CDR2 FYNNEI. This CDR3 has 12 amino acids. Trimming removed 6 bases at V and 0 bases at J, with 6 bases between. As DNA, the CDR3 is TGTGCCAGCAGATCCAGCTCCTACGAGCAGTACTTC. Translated: CASRSSSYEQYF.

The rearrangement links TRBV12-3 or TRBV12-4 to TRBJ1-1, with a tentative D call TRBD1 (5 bases). Deletions cut 3 bases from V and 8 bases from J, with 13 bases between. The CDR3 spans 13 residues. CDR3 DNA: TGTGCCAGCAGTTTTGATATGGGGCTCGAAGCTTTCTTT. Amino acids: CASSFDMGLEAFF.

The chain links TRBV3-1 (or the pseudogene TRBV3-2) to TRBJ2-7; a weak D match, TRBD1 (5 bases). CDR3 size: 14 residues. Germline loops: CDR1 LGHDT, CDR2 YNNKEL (reference sequence). The germline V and J ends were trimmed by 0 bases and 1 base, with 7 bases remaining between them. The CDR3 spells CASSQETVSYEQYF. The CDR3 DNA follows: TGTGCCAGCAGCCAAGAGACAGTTTCCTACGAGCAGTACTTC.

This sequence joins TRBV5-1 and TRBJ1-2, with 8 positions matching TRBD1. The germline CDR1 and CDR2 sequences are SGHRS and YFSETQ. CDR3 length equals 16 residues. J was trimmed by 3 bases and V by 4 bases; bases with no gene match: 11. CDR3 region: CASSPPGQGSDYGYTF. The CDR3 nucleotides read TGCGCCAGCAGCCCACCAGGACAGGGTTCAGACTATGGCTACACCTTC. Based on the CDR3 plus reference TRBV5-1 and TRBJ1-2, the full variable domain is KAGVTQTPRYLIKTRGQQVTLSCSPISGHRSVSWYQQTPGQGLQFLFEYFSETQRNKGNFPGRFSGRQFSNSRSEMNVSTLELGDSALYLCASSPPGQGSDYGYTFGSGTRLTVV.

This chain's CDR3 is CASSPLVGSYEQYF. DNA of the CDR3: TGTGCCAGTAGCCCACTAGTTGGGTCCTACGAGCAGTACTTC. This chain uses TRBV19 with TRBJ2-7, with a possible D match to TRBD2 (5 bases). Trimming stripped 6 bases from V and 1 base from J, with 13 bases between. There are 14 residues in the CDR3. In germline, CDR1 is LNHDA, CDR2 SQIVND (reference sequence).

V usage is TRBV29-1 and J usage is TRBJ2-1, with D maybe TRBD1 (6 bases). Germline values: CDR1 SQVTM, CDR2 ANQGSEA. The CDR3 is 14 residues long. The V gene lost 4 bases and the J gene lost 4 bases, with 14 bases spanning the gap. The CDR3 loop reads CSVGGGTPYNEQFF. The DNA for the CDR3 is TGCAGCGTTGGGGGTGGGACACCGTACAATGAGCAGTTCTTC.

J is TRBJ2-2 and V is TRBV6-2 or TRBV6-3; TRBD1 might be the D (6 bases). The CDR3 length is 16 residues. Trimming pared 2 bases from V and 1 base from J, leaving 11 bases between. Germline assignment: CDR1 MNHEY and CDR2 SVGEGT. CDR3 region: CASSYTGQLNTGELFF. The DNA for the CDR3 is TGTGCCAGCAGTTACACCGGACAGTTGAACACCGGGGAGCTGTTTTTT.

This chain connects TRBV7-3 to TRBJ2-3, with 8 nucleotides matching TRBD2. CDR1 and CDR2 from the germline V gene are SGHTA and FQGTGA. The CDR3 spans 15 residues. Trimming removed 8 bases from V and 0 bases from J; junction bases left unmatched: 7. The CDR3 loop reads CASGLTSGSTDTQYF. The CDR3 DNA follows: TGTGCCAGCGGACTAACTAGCGGAAGCACAGATACGCAGTATTTT.

The chain combines TRBV6-5 with TRBJ2-5; a weak D match, TRBD2 (7 bases). V was trimmed by 4 bases and J by 3 bases, leaving 9 bases between them. CDR3 size: 13 residues. Germline V gene data show CDR1 as MNHEY and CDR2 as SVGAGI. CDR3 nucleotide sequence: TGTGCCAGCAGTTTAGGGGGGGAAGAGACCCAGTACTTC. Its protein product is CASSLGGEETQYF.

The chain links TRBV7-6 to TRBJ1-1; D is possibly TRBD1 (5 bases). The V and J ends lost 5 bases and 8 bases respectively, with 15 bases between them. Germline-derived CDR1 and CDR2 are SGHVS and FNYEAQ. This CDR3 comprises 13 residues. CDR3 loop: CASSLPGGVEAFF. For the CDR3, the DNA is TGTGCCAGCAGCCTCCCGGGGGGGGTGGAAGCTTTCTTT. The entire variable domain, with the rest obtained from reference TRBV7-6 and TRBJ1-1, is as follows: GAGVSQSPRYKVTKRGQDVALRCDPISGHVSLYWYRQALGQGPEFLTYFNYEAQQDKSGLPNDRFSAERPEGSISTLTIQRTEQRDSAMYRCASSLPGGVEAFFGQGTRLTVV.

The chain has TRBV7-3 and TRBJ2-1; 13 bases are shared with TRBD2. V dropped 3 bases and J dropped 3; count of bases not matched to a gene: 8. Germline V gene sequence: CDR1 SGHTA, CDR2 FQGTGA. This CDR3 is 18 amino acids long. CDR3 bases: TGTGCCAGCAGCTTGTCTCCCGGGACTAGCGGGAACTACAATGAGCAGTTCTTC. Its translation: CASSLSPGTSGNYNEQFF.

This rearrangement joins TRBV6-5 to TRBJ2-1; 8 bases are a match to TRBD1. The CDR3 is 13 amino acids. V lost 6 bases, J lost 7 bases, and 5 bases stayed unmatched. Germline V gene sequence: CDR1 MNHEY, CDR2 SVGAGI. The CDR3: CASRSTGDNEQFF. The CDR3 DNA sequence: TGTGCCAGCAGGTCGACAGGGGATAATGAGCAGTTCTTC.

The rearrangement uses TRBV7-3 and TRBJ1-1; no clear D. The CDR3 loop spans 13 amino acids. V gave up 2 bases and J gave up 6 bases, with 10 bases separating them. In germline, CDR1 is SGHTA, CDR2 FQGTGA. CDR3 region: CASSLGGEAEAFF. In nucleotides, the CDR3 is TGTGCCAGCAGCTTAGGTGGTGAGGCTGAAGCTTTCTTT.

V is TRBV5-1 and J is TRBJ1-4; no clear D. V was cut by 0 bases and J by 0 bases, with 15 bases left in between. Germline-derived CDR1 and CDR2 are SGHRS and YFSETQ. The CDR3 consists of 18 residues. The CDR3 spells CASSLEYFGGATNEKLFF. The CDR3 bases are TGCGCCAGCAGCTTGGAATATTTTGGCGGCGCAACTAATGAAAAACTGTTTTTT.

The rearrangement links TRBV25-1 to TRBJ1-1, with D unclear. CDR3 size: 13 residues. Germline V gene lookup returns CDR1 MGHDK and CDR2 SYGVNS. The V end lost 7 bases, the J end lost 6 bases, and 15 bases lay between the germline ends. For the CDR3, the DNA is TGTGCCAGCACCTCACATTTGTCCGCTGAAGCTTTCTTT. Encoded protein: CASTSHLSAEAFF.

This CDR3 reads CASNLGVVYEQYF. DNA for the CDR3: TGTGCCAGCAACCTAGGAGTAGTCTACGAGCAGTACTTC. The rearrangement joins TRBV7-2 to TRBJ2-7, with D unclear. Germline CDR1 and CDR2: SGHTA and FQGNSA. V was trimmed by 7 bases and J by 3 bases, leaving 13 bases between them. The CDR3 length is 13 residues.

This clone was seen a single time. This rearrangement joins TRBV27 to TRBJ2-7; 9 positions match TRBD2. The trim removed 3 bases at V and 4 bases at J, leaving 7 bases unmatched. CDR3 length: 15 amino acids. Germline-derived CDR1 and CDR2 are MNHEY and SMNVEV (reference sequence). The CDR3 loop reads CASSFSGRFPYEQYF. CDR3 nucleotide sequence: TGTGCCAGCAGTTTTAGCGGGAGATTTCCTTACGAGCAGTACTTC.

The chain links TRBV10-1 to TRBJ2-6; weak D call: TRBD2 (6 bases). Trimming took off 5 bases at V and 4 bases at J, with 12 bases between the two ends. Germline assignment: CDR1 WNHNN and CDR2 SYGVQD (reference sequence). The CDR3 spans 15 residues. The CDR3 here is CASSPGGGGANVLTF. CDR3 nucleotides: TGCGCCAGCAGTCCCGGGGGAGGCGGGGCCAACGTCCTGACTTTC.

CDR3 sequence (DNA): TGTGCCAGTACCCCACAGATTTATGGCTACACCTTC. Its translation is CASTPQIYGYTF. The V gene is TRBV2, the J gene TRBJ1-2; D unclear. Between the trimmed V and J ends, which lost 9 bases and 5 bases, there was a span of 13 bases. The V gene's germline CDR1 is SNHLY and CDR2 FYNNEI. The CDR3 loop spans 12 amino acids.

This chain's CDR3 is CASSSLDSYEQYF. DNA of the CDR3: TGTGCCAGCAGCTCATTGGACAGCTACGAGCAGTACTTC. The chain couples TRBV7-8 to TRBJ2-7; D perhaps matches TRBD1 (6 bases). In germline, CDR1 is SGHVS, CDR2 FQNEAQ. This CDR3 is 13 amino acids long. Trimming took off 4 bases at V and 3 bases at J, with 10 bases between the two ends.

A single count supports this clone. V and J are TRBV25-1 and TRBJ2-7, with 8 bases fitting TRBD1. The V gene end was trimmed by 4 bases and the J gene end by 2 bases; junction bases not matched to a gene: 7. Per the germline V gene, CDR1 is MGHDK and CDR2 is SYGVNS. The CDR3 has 15 residues. The CDR3 DNA reads as TGTGCCAGCAGTGCGACAGGGGTTAGAACCTACGAGCAGTACTTC. Translated, it gives CASSATGVRTYEQYF.

The chain links TRBV5-4 to TRBJ2-7, with 13 bases that match TRBD2. This CDR3 comprises 15 residues. The germline V gene encodes CDR1 SGHNT and CDR2 YYREEE (reference sequence). Trimming at V came to 7 bases and at J to 4 bases, leaving 8 bases not matched to a gene. CDR3 bases: TGTGCCAGCGGGCCGAAACTAGCGGGAGGGTACGAGCAGTACTTC. Translated, it gives CASGPKLAGGYEQYF.

The genes are TRBV21-1 and TRBJ1-5. TRBV21-1 is a listed pseudogene. The CDR3 loop spans 15 amino acids. The CDR3 region has the DNA TGTGCCAGCAGCAAAAGGGCGGGGCAGATCCAGCCCCAGCATTTT. This sequence encodes CASSKRAGQIQPQHF.

The rearrangement joins TRBV19 to TRBJ2-5; 11 nucleotides match TRBD2. Germline V gene sequence: CDR1 LNHDA, CDR2 SQIVND (reference sequence). The CDR3 totals 15 residues. V shed 1 base, J shed 4 bases, and the junction held 2 bases outside the gene matches. CDR3 sequence reads: CASSIGLAGGETQYF. CDR3 in DNA: TGTGCCAGTAGTATAGGTCTAGCGGGAGGAGAGACCCAGTACTTC. The full variable domain, in which reference TRBV19 and TRBJ2-5 provide the parts outside the CDR3, is DGGITQSPKYLFRKEGQNVTLSCEQNLNHDAMYWYRQDPGQGLRLIYYSQIVNDFQKGDIAEGYSVSREKKESFPLTVTSAQKNPTAFYLCASSIGLAGGETQYFGPGTRLLVL.

The chain combines TRBV7-9 with TRBJ2-1, with 9 bases lining up with TRBD1. Trimming cost V 5 bases and J 7 bases; bases outside gene matches: 9. Germline V gene data show CDR1 as SEHNR and CDR2 as FQNEAQ (reference sequence). The CDR3 runs to 15 residues. In DNA form, the CDR3 reads TGTGCCAGCAGCATATACAGGGGGCCTTTGAATGAGCAGTTCTTC. This sequence encodes CASSIYRGPLNEQFF.